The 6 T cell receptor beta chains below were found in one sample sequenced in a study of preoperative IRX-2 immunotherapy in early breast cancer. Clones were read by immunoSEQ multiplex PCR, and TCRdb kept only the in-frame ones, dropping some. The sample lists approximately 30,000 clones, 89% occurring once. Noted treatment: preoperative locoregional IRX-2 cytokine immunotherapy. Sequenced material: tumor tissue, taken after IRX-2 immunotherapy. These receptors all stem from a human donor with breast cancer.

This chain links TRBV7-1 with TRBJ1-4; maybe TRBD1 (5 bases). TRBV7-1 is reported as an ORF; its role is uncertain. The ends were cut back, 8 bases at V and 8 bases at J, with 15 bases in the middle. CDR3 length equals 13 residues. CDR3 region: CASGQGLREKLFF. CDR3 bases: TGTGCCAGCGGTCAGGGTTTAAGGGAAAAACTGTTTTTT.

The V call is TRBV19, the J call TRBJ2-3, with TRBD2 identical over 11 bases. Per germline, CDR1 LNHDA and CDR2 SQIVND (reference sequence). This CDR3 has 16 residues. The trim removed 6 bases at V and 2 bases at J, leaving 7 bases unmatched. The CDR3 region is CASSNLAGGTTDTQYF. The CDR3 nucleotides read TGTGCCAGTAGCAATCTAGCGGGGGGTACCACAGATACGCAGTATTTT. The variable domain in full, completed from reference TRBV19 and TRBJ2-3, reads DGGITQSPKYLFRKEGQNVTLSCEQNLNHDAMYWYRQDPGQGLRLIYYSQIVNDFQKGDIAEGYSVSREKKESFPLTVTSAQKNPTAFYLCASSNLAGGTTDTQYFGPGTRLTVL.

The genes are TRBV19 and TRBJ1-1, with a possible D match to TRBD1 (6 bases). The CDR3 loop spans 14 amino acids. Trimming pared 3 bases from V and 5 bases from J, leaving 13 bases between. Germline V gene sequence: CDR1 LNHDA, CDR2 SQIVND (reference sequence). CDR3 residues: CASSIGRGVTEAFF. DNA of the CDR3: TGTGCCAGTAGTATTGGCAGGGGTGTAACTGAAGCTTTCTTT.

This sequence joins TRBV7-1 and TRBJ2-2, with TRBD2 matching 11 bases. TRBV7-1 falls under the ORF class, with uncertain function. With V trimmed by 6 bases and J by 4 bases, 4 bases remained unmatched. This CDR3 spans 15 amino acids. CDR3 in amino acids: CASSWTSGSTGELFF. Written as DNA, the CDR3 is TGTGCCAGCAGTTGGACTAGCGGGTCCACCGGGGAGCTGTTTTTT.

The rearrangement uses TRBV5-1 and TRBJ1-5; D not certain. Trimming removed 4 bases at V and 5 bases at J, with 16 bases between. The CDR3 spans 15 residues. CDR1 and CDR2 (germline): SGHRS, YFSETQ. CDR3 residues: CASSPGGGVDQPQHF. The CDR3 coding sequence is TGCGCCAGCAGCCCCGGAGGCGGGGTGGATCAGCCCCAGCATTTT.

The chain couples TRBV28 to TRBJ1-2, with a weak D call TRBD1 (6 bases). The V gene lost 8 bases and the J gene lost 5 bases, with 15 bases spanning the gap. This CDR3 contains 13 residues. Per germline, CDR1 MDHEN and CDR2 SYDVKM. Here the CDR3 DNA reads TGTGCCAGCTCGGTTGCAGGGGTATATGGCTACACCTTC. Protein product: CASSVAGVYGYTF.